These 5 T cell receptor beta chains were all obtained from the same sample, sequenced in a study of OX40 agonist ivuxolimab in advanced cancers. The table came from immunoSEQ multiplex PCR; TCRdb's copy has only in-frame clones and leaves some out. This table holds tens of thousands of clones, more than 75% found once. Sequencing used CD4+ or CD8+ T cells sorted from blood, obtained in a trial of the OX40 agonist ivuxolimab. These receptors were collected from an adult with an advanced solid tumor such as melanoma, head and neck, liver or kidney cancer.

V is TRBV29-1 and J is TRBJ2-5; D is uncertain. V lost 4 bases to trimming and J lost 5 bases, with 17 bases between them. The CDR3 loop spans 14 amino acids. Germline V gene lookup returns CDR1 SQVTM and CDR2 ANQGSEA. The CDR3, as DNA: TGCAGCGTTGGAACAGAATGGGGTAGCGAGACCCAGTACTTC. Translated, it gives CSVGTEWGSETQYF.

The rearrangement links TRBV7-9 to TRBJ2-7, with unresolved D. V shed 5 bases and J shed 3 bases, with 14 bases lying between them. Germline values: CDR1 SEHNR, CDR2 FQNEAQ (reference sequence). This CDR3 spans 14 amino acids. CDR3 sequence (DNA): TGTGCCAGCAGCCCAAACTGGGCAGGCTACGAGCAGTACTTC. This gives the protein CASSPNWAGYEQYF.

The gene calls are TRBV28 and TRBJ2-7; D not resolved. The CDR3 contains 14 residues. Germline V gene data show CDR1 as MDHEN and CDR2 as SYDVKM. The V and J ends lost 7 bases and 4 bases respectively, with 17 bases between them. This chain's CDR3 is CASTPEEPEYEQYF. CDR3 coding DNA: TGTGCCAGCACCCCCGAAGAACCAGAGTACGAGCAGTACTTC.

V is TRBV29-1 and J is TRBJ2-7; 8 bases are shared with TRBD1. This CDR3 is 12 amino acids long. Germline lookup yields CDR1 SQVTM and CDR2 ANQGSEA. The V gene end was trimmed by 3 bases and the J gene end by 3 bases; junction bases not matched to a gene: 1. The CDR3 DNA reads as TGCAGCGTTGAGGACAGGGACTACGAGCAGTACTTC. Encoded protein: CSVEDRDYEQYF.

V gene TRBV29-1 combines with J gene TRBJ2-1; TRBD2 agrees at 7 bases. V dropped 3 bases and J dropped 0; count of bases not matched to a gene: 5. This CDR3 has 15 residues. CDR1 is SQVTM and CDR2 is ANQGSEA in the germline V gene. Here the CDR3 reads CSVDGQRDSYNEQFF. The CDR3 DNA is TGCAGCGTTGATGGGCAGCGGGACTCCTACAATGAGCAGTTCTTC.